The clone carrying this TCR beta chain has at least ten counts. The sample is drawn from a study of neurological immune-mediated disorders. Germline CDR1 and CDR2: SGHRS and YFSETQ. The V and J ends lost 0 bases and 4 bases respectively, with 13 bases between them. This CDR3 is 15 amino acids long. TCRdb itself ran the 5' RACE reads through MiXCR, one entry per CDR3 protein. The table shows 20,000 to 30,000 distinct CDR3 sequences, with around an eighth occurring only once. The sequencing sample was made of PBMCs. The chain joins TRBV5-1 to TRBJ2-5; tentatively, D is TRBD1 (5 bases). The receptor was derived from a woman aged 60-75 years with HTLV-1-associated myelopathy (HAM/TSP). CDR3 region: CASSLGSGRGETQYF. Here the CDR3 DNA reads TGCGCCAGCAGCTTGGGAAGTGGAAGGGGAGAGACCCAGTACTTC.